Shown below are 20 T cell receptor beta chains from a single sample sequenced in a study of T cell repertoires in cytomegalovirus infection. These receptors have no identified antigens. A single record per CDR3 protein comes from TCRdb applying MiXCR to the reads. The data contain about 150,000 distinct CDR3 sequences, more than 30% of them singletons. The sample was CD8+ T cells from cultured PBMCs, taken from culture after CMV antigen stimulation. The receptors originated from a human donor in good health (CMV status not recorded). Some clones in this sample may be carry-over from other donors' samples.

This chain connects TRBV15 to TRBJ2-5, with D perhaps given as TRBD1 or TRBD2 (7 bases each). CDR3 size: 16 residues. Germline values: CDR1 LNHNV, CDR2 YYDKDF (reference sequence). Trimming shortened V by 3 bases and J by 1 base, and 15 bases separated the two germline ends. The CDR3 spells CATSRSGGGSQETQYF. The CDR3 nucleotides are TGTGCCACCAGCAGGTCAGGGGGGGGAAGCCAAGAGACCCAGTACTTC.

The rearrangement links TRBV11-1 to TRBJ1-1, with D perhaps matching TRBD1 (6 bases). The germline gives CDR1 SGHAT, CDR2 FQDESV (reference sequence). The germline V and J ends were trimmed by 5 bases and 5 bases, with 18 bases remaining between them. The CDR3 runs 15 residues. For the CDR3, the DNA is TGTGCCAGCAGCCTGTACAGGGAACCGGGGACTGAAGCTTTCTTT. Translated: CASSLYREPGTEAFF.

Here the CDR3 reads CASSGDAYGYTF. CDR3 in DNA: TGTGCCAGCAGTGGGGATGCATATGGCTACACCTTC. The chain has TRBV6-5 and TRBJ1-2; no reliable D call. The CDR3 totals 12 residues. Between the trimmed V and J ends, which lost 5 bases and 5 bases, there was a span of 9 bases. CDR1 is MNHEY, CDR2 SVGAGI, per germline.

This clonotype has a handful of counts. V usage is TRBV5-6 and J usage is TRBJ1-6; 8 bases line up with TRBD1. This CDR3 has 14 residues. The germline V gene has CDR1 SGHDT and CDR2 YYEEEE. V shed 4 bases, J shed 10 bases, and the junction held 7 bases outside the gene matches. Here the CDR3 DNA reads TGTGCCAGCAGCGGCGGACAGGGAAAGTCACCCCTCCACTTT. Translation: CASSGGQGKSPLHF.

The chain carries TRBV7-9 and TRBJ2-3, with D possibly being TRBD2 (6 bases). V lost 4 bases and J 2 bases, leaving 10 bases between the germline ends. The CDR3 is 14 amino acids. CDR1 is SEHNR and CDR2 is FQNEAQ in the germline V gene (reference sequence). CDR3 amino acids: CASSSSDYTDTQYF. The CDR3, as DNA: TGTGCCAGCAGCTCTTCGGACTACACAGATACGCAGTATTTT.

The genes are TRBV7-8 and TRBJ2-7; D remains unclear. This CDR3 contains 14 residues. Germline CDR1 SGHVS, CDR2 FQNEAQ. V lost 2 bases and J lost 0, with 8 bases in between. DNA for the CDR3: TGTGCCAGCAGCTTAACTCCCACCTCCTACGAGCAGTACTTC. Translation: CASSLTPTSYEQYF.

The gene calls are TRBV27 and TRBJ2-7; possibly TRBD1 for D (6 bases). CDR3 size: 14 residues. The germline V and J ends were trimmed by 4 bases and 2 bases, with 12 bases remaining between them. From germline, CDR1 is MNHEY and CDR2 SMNVEV (reference sequence). This CDR3 is CASSSHRETYEQYF. Here the CDR3 DNA reads TGTGCCAGCAGTTCTCACAGGGAAACCTACGAGCAGTACTTC.

V is TRBV11-2 and J is TRBJ2-1; TRBD2 is a possible D gene (6 bases). V gave up 0 bases and J gave up 6 bases, with 9 bases separating them. The CDR3 is 14 residues long. Germline V CDR1 and CDR2: SGHAT, FQNNGV. The CDR3 protein is CASSLEGGPNEQFF. In DNA, the CDR3 is TGTGCCAGCAGCTTAGAGGGGGGACCCAATGAGCAGTTCTTC.

The CDR3 coding sequence is TGTGCCAGCAGTTACTCGAGGGCTAGCGGGGGCGATACGCAGTATTTT. It translates to CASSYSRASGGDTQYF. The rearrangement uses TRBV6-5 and TRBJ2-3; 10 bases match TRBD2. CDR1 is MNHEY, CDR2 SVGAGI, per germline. The CDR3 runs to 16 residues. Trimming at V came to 0 bases and at J to 6 bases, leaving 6 bases not matched to a gene.

The chain employs TRBV12-3 or TRBV12-4 and TRBJ2-1; D is unclear. V was shortened by 0 bases and J by 10 bases, with 10 bases between the two germline ends. This CDR3 spans 13 amino acids. The CDR3: CASSLAPIGEQFF. CDR3 nucleotide sequence: TGTGCCAGCAGTTTAGCCCCCATAGGCGAGCAGTTCTTC.

The V call is TRBV19, the J call TRBJ1-6; weak D call: TRBD1 (5 bases). CDR3 length equals 13 residues. Germline V gene lookup returns CDR1 LNHDA and CDR2 SQIVND (reference sequence). Trimming removed 1 base from V and 15 bases from J, with 13 bases in between. The CDR3 DNA is TGTGCCAGTAGTATAGTTACGGGGGACCTCCTCCACTTT. This encodes CASSIVTGDLLHF.

This chain joins TRBV19 and TRBJ1-1, with a tentative D call TRBD1 (6 bases). V was clipped by 8 bases and J by 0 bases, with 13 bases between them. There are 14 residues in the CDR3. Germline lookup yields CDR1 LNHDA and CDR2 SQIVND (reference sequence). CDR3 coding DNA: TGTGCCAGTGGCACAGGGTGGGTGAACACTGAAGCTTTCTTT. This encodes CASGTGWVNTEAFF.

This chain uses TRBV10-2 with TRBJ1-1; D is possibly TRBD1 (6 bases). Germline CDR1 and CDR2: WSHSY and SAAADI. This CDR3 comprises 13 residues. The V end was cut by 4 bases, the J end by 7 bases, with 13 bases between. The DNA of the CDR3 is TGCGCCAGCAGTGTTGGGGGGCGAGGTGAAGCTTTCTTT. It codes for CASSVGGRGEAFF.

This clonotype was detected only a few times. This chain links TRBV13 with TRBJ1-1, with D perhaps TRBD1 (5 bases). CDR3 length: 15 residues. V gave up 5 bases and J gave up 2 bases, with 15 bases separating them. The germline CDR1 and CDR2 sequences are PRHDT and FYEKMQ (reference sequence). Here the CDR3 DNA reads TGTGCCAGCAGCGTTGCAGGGCGTGGAAACACTGAAGCTTTCTTT. Translated, it gives CASSVAGRGNTEAFF.

The chain recombines TRBV15 with TRBJ2-5; TRBD1 matches 9 bases. The CDR3 loop spans 17 amino acids. CDR1 and CDR2 from the germline V gene are LNHNV and YYDKDF (reference sequence). With V trimmed by 0 bases and J by 5 bases, 10 bases remained unmatched. CDR3 DNA: TGTGCCACCAGCAGAGAAGGTCACAGGGGGCGTGGGGAGACCCAGTACTTC. It is translated as CATSREGHRGRGETQYF.

V and J are TRBV27 and TRBJ2-1; D is uncertain. This CDR3 is built from 16 residues. V shed 7 bases and J shed 4 bases, with 20 bases lying between them. Germline V lookup: CDR1 MNHEY, CDR2 SMNVEV (reference sequence). CDR3 residues: CASTYSGSYTYNEQFF. The CDR3 DNA reads as TGTGCCAGCACCTATAGTGGGTCCTACACATACAATGAGCAGTTCTTC.

V gene TRBV6-6 combines with J gene TRBJ1-2; D call uncertain. V lost 0 bases to trimming and J lost 4 bases, with 9 bases between them. The CDR3 is 14 amino acids. CDR1 and CDR2 from the germline V gene are MNHNY and SVGAGI (reference sequence). CDR3 sequence (DNA): TGTGCCAGCAGTTACTCGGGCAGCCTCTATGGCTACACCTTC. This encodes CASSYSGSLYGYTF.

The chain employs TRBV6-6 and TRBJ2-1; D is tentatively TRBD1 or TRBD2 (7 bases each). This CDR3 contains 15 residues. The V and J ends lost 10 bases and 10 bases respectively, with 26 bases between them. Per germline, CDR1 MNHNY and CDR2 SVGAGI (reference sequence). The CDR3 here is CATSHWQGEGIEQFF. The CDR3 bases are TGTGCCACCTCGCATTGGCAGGGGGAGGGGATCGAGCAGTTCTTC.

This clonotype occurred many times. This chain joins TRBV7-8 and TRBJ1-5, with D unresolved. The V gene's germline CDR1 is SGHVS and CDR2 FQNEAQ. The germline V and J ends were trimmed by 1 base and 4 bases, with 8 bases remaining between them. This CDR3 is built from 14 residues. This CDR3 reads CASSLETPNQPQHF. CDR3 bases: TGTGCCAGCAGCTTAGAGACACCGAATCAGCCCCAGCATTTT.

This clonotype was counted at least ten times. Written as DNA, the CDR3 is TGTGCCAGCAGCGCCCAGCCGGAAGCGGGGGTATACAATGAGCAGTTCTTC. Translation gives CASSAQPEAGVYNEQFF. The chain uses TRBV4-2 and TRBJ2-1; 8 bases are shared with TRBD2. V trimming: 5 bases; J trimming: 4 bases; junction bases outside the gene matches: 13. CDR3 size: 17 residues. The germline CDR1 and CDR2 sequences are LGHNA and YNFKEQ.